This entry lists 20 T cell receptor beta chains sequenced from one sample in a study of tumor-infiltrating lymphocytes in primary liver carcinoma. Extraction also yielded germline DNA, while blood RNA was obtained from unsorted whole blood. Starting material of 500 to 600 ng total RNA yielded TCR beta cDNA via a constant-region primer. Three nested multiplex PCR rounds of slightly modified ARM-PCR generated TCR beta libraries. Two initial PCR rounds of about 11 cycles each paired TRBV1-TRBV30 forward primers with a C-beta reverse primer. TCRdb called the multiplex PCR reads again in MiXCR, with one record for every CDR3 protein. The sample holds roughly 330,000 distinct CDR3 sequences, about 61% seen once. The sequenced sample was peripheral blood. The receptors stem from a middle-aged man with primary liver carcinoma and hepatitis B virus infection.

Concerning this clonotype itself: An end of the junction does not agree with germline; a read error may underlie this. This chain connects TRBV11-2 to TRBJ2-1, with D perhaps given as TRBD1 or TRBD2 (5 bases each). Germline CDR1 reads SGHAT; CDR2 reads FQNNGV. The CDR3 is made up of 15 amino acids. The chain's CDR3 is CVSSLERDRYSEQFF. The CDR3 region has the DNA TGTGTCAGCAGCTTAGAGAGGGACCGCTACAGTGAGCAGTTCTTC.

As to this clonotype: At one end the junction does not follow the germline gene, possibly because of a read error. The rearrangement links TRBV11-2 to TRBJ2-7; D is perhaps TRBD2 (6 bases). The CDR3 covers 15 residues. Germline assignment: CDR1 SGHAT and CDR2 FQNNGV. In DNA, the CDR3 is TGTGCCAGCAGCTTAGGACTAGGACGGTCCTACAAGCAGTACTTC. Its protein product is CASSLGLGRSYKQYF.

Points on this clonotype: A much more abundant neighbour one base away suggests this may be a read error. The chain carries TRBV6-5 and TRBJ1-1, with D possibly matching TRBD1 (5 bases). Deletions cut 7 bases from V and 6 bases from J, with 18 bases between. This CDR3 has 14 residues. Germline CDR1 MNHEY, CDR2 SVGAGI. The CDR3 here is CASTPDKDHPEAFF. The CDR3 DNA follows: TGTGCCAGCACCCCGGACAAGGATCATCCTGAAGCTTTCTTT.

Comment on this clonotype: This may be a read error, as it is one base from a much larger clone. The chain uses TRBV4-2 and TRBJ1-2; a possible D gene is TRBD1 (5 bases). The germline gives CDR1 LGHNA, CDR2 YNFKEQ. This CDR3 contains 15 residues. Trimming removed 0 bases from V and 4 bases from J, with 12 bases in between. The CDR3 coding sequence is TGTGCCAGCAGCCAAGATTACGGCAGGGTCTATGGCTACACCTTC. Protein product: CASSQDYGRVYGYTF.

This clonotype was recorded a few times. The chain combines TRBV28 with TRBJ1-1; D gene uncertain. CDR1 is MDHEN, CDR2 SYDVKM, per germline. This CDR3 has 12 amino acids. Trimming left V 4 bases short and J 3 bases short, with 6 bases between. CDR3 bases: TGTGCCAGCAGTTCCCGGTACACTGAAGCTTTCTTT. Encoded protein: CASSSRYTEAFF. Full variable domain (outside the CDR3, taken from reference TRBV28 and TRBJ1-1): DVKVTQSSRYLVKRTGEKVFLECVQDMDHENMFWYRQDPGLGLRLIYFSYDVKMKEKGDIPEGYSVSREKKERFSLILESASTNQTSMYLCASSSRYTEAFFGQGTRLTVV.

The rearrangement uses TRBV10-3 and TRBJ2-7; D remains unclear. The CDR3 runs to 13 residues. Germline CDR1 ENHRY, CDR2 SYGVKD. V was trimmed by 4 bases and J by 7 bases, leaving 14 bases between them. DNA of the CDR3: TGTGCCATCAGTGGGCAGGCCCAGTGGGAGCAGTACTTC. Its translation: CAISGQAQWEQYF.

This chain joins TRBV6-2 or TRBV6-3 and TRBJ2-7; 8 nucleotides match TRBD2. Per the germline V gene, CDR1 is MNHEY and CDR2 is SVGEGT. The CDR3 totals 14 residues. J gave up 2 bases and V 7 bases, and 7 bases lay outside the gene matches. The CDR3 protein is CASTPGGGTYEQYF. The CDR3 DNA sequence: TGTGCCAGCACCCCGGGAGGGGGAACCTACGAGCAGTACTTC.

This clonotype was counted between two and nine times. Just one base apart from a much larger clone, this may be a read error. The rearrangement uses TRBV12-3 or TRBV12-4 and TRBJ2-4, with 8 bases aligning to TRBD2. The CDR3 loop spans 14 amino acids. With 7 bases clipped from V and 6 bases from J, the junction kept 8 bases outside the gene matches. CDR3 coding DNA: TGTGCCAGCATGAGAGCGGGAGAGGGAAACATTCAGTACTTC. Amino acids: CASMRAGEGNIQYF.

As for this clonotype: This could be a read error, since a much larger clone is one nucleotide away. The chain has TRBV6-6 and TRBJ2-3; D not certain. CDR3 size: 11 residues. Trimming stripped 7 bases from V and 4 bases from J, with 6 bases between. CDR1 MNHNY and CDR2 SVGAGI come from the germline V gene (reference sequence). CDR3 amino acids: CASMASDTQYF. In DNA, the CDR3 is TGTGCCAGCATGGCGTCAGATACGCAGTATTTT.

Comments on this clonotype: Germline and junction disagree at one end, which may indicate a read error. The gene calls are TRBV11-2 and TRBJ2-7, with 15 nucleotides matching TRBD2. There are 20 residues in the CDR3. In germline, CDR1 is SGHAT, CDR2 FQNNGV. This CDR3 reads CANSPEVWTSGRAEAHEQYF. DNA of the CDR3: TGTGCCAACAGCCCGGAGGTTTGGACTAGCGGGAGGGCCGAAGCACACGAGCAGTACTTC. The full variable domain, completed using reference TRBV11-2 and TRBJ2-7, is EAGVAQSPRYKIIEKRQSVAFWCNPISGHATLYWYQQILGQGPKLLIQFQNNGVVDDSQLPKDRFSAERLKGVDSTLKIQPAKLEDSAVYLCANSPEVWTSGRAEAHEQYFGPGTRLTVT.

This clonotype appeared many times. The DNA of the CDR3 is TGTGCCAGCAGCTTCGCACAGGGAGGGACACCCCTCCACTTT. Translated, it gives CASSFAQGGTPLHF. The chain recombines TRBV11-2 with TRBJ1-6; the D gene is possibly TRBD1 (6 bases). V lost 3 bases and J lost 11, with 14 bases in between. CDR1 SGHAT and CDR2 FQNNGV come from the germline V gene. CDR3 length equals 14 residues.

To note about this clonotype: A much larger clone lies one base from this, so it may be a read error. V is TRBV13 and J is TRBJ1-3; unclear D gene. CDR3 length: 12 residues. The germline V gene has CDR1 PRHDT and CDR2 FYEKMQ (reference sequence). The DNA of the CDR3 is TGTGCCAGCAACTTAAAGCCAAACACCATATATTTT. Translating gives CASNLKPNTIYF.

The genes are TRBV11-2 and TRBJ2-7, with 9 bases fitting TRBD1. Germline CDR1 and CDR2: SGHAT and FQNNGV. The trim removed 5 bases at V and 3 bases at J, leaving 5 bases unmatched. The CDR3 loop spans 14 amino acids. The CDR3 DNA reads TGTGCCAGCAGCCTCATGACAGGGGGCTACGAGCAGTACTTC. Translation: CASSLMTGGYEQYF.

A note on this clonotype: A junction boundary mismatches the germline segment, possibly from a read error. The J gene is TRBJ2-7, the V gene TRBV5-1; D remains unclear. The germline gives CDR1 SGHRS, CDR2 YFSETQ. This CDR3 contains 12 residues. CDR3 sequence: CVSSDGTYEQYF. The CDR3 nucleotides are TGCGTCAGCAGCGATGGGACCTACGAGCAGTACTTC.

This clonotype has at least ten counts. The chain recombines TRBV10-3 with TRBJ2-1, with 7 nucleotides matching TRBD2. The CDR3 covers 15 residues. Germline V gene sequence: CDR1 ENHRY, CDR2 SYGVKD. The V segment lost 2 bases and the J segment 5 bases; nucleotides outside the gene matches: 6. CDR3 sequence: CAISEQAGVHNEQFF. CDR3 sequence (DNA): TGTGCCATCAGTGAGCAGGCGGGAGTGCACAATGAGCAGTTCTTC.

On this clonotype itself: Here the CDR3 omits its conserved ending phenylalanine or tryptophan, so a read error is the likely source. This chain joins TRBV6-6 and TRBJ2-3; 7 nucleotides agree with TRBD1. Germline V CDR1 and CDR2: MNHNY, SVGAGI (reference sequence). CDR3 length: 17 amino acids. DNA of the CDR3: TGTGCCAGCAGTTACCCTCGGGTGACAGGGTACACAGACACGCAGTATTCT. Translation gives CASSYPRVTGYTDTQYS.

With respect to this clonotype: The junction departs from the called germline gene at one end, perhaps through a read error. The chain is built from TRBV11-2 and TRBJ2-4; D tentatively fits TRBD1 or TRBD2 (5 bases each). The CDR3 has 16 amino acids. Germline V gene lookup returns CDR1 SGHAT and CDR2 FQNNGV. This CDR3 is CASSLVRDLPKNIQYF. In nucleotides, the CDR3 is TGTGCCAGTAGCTTAGTACGGGACCTCCCCAAAAACATTCAGTACTTC.

This clonotype was seen ten or more times. J is TRBJ2-1 and V is TRBV6-2 or TRBV6-3; 7 bases align to TRBD2. V trimming: 0 bases; J trimming: 4 bases; junction bases outside the gene matches: 6. The CDR3 spans 16 residues. The germline V gene has CDR1 MNHEY and CDR2 SVGEGT. CDR3 residues: CASSYSSGKLYNEQFF. In nucleotides, the CDR3 is TGTGCCAGCAGTTACTCGAGCGGGAAGTTGTACAATGAGCAGTTCTTC.

For this clonotype: The junction does not match germline at one end; this may be a read error. V is TRBV11-1 and J is TRBJ2-1, with 14 bases matching TRBD2. The germline V gene encodes CDR1 SGHAT and CDR2 FQDESV (reference sequence). The CDR3 has 17 residues. CDR3 sequence (DNA): TGTACCAGCAGAAGTGGACTAGCGGGAGGAGAATACAATGAGCAGTCCTTC. It is translated as CTSRSGLAGGEYNEQSF.

This clonotype was observed many times. This rearrangement joins TRBV12-3 or TRBV12-4 to TRBJ1-1; D perhaps matches TRBD1 (5 bases). The ends were cut back, 5 bases at V and 7 bases at J, with 17 bases in the middle. The CDR3 is made up of 14 amino acids. As DNA, the CDR3 is TGTGCCAGCAGTCCCGCAGGGATTATAGGTGAAGCTTTCTTT. The encoded protein is CASSPAGIIGEAFF.